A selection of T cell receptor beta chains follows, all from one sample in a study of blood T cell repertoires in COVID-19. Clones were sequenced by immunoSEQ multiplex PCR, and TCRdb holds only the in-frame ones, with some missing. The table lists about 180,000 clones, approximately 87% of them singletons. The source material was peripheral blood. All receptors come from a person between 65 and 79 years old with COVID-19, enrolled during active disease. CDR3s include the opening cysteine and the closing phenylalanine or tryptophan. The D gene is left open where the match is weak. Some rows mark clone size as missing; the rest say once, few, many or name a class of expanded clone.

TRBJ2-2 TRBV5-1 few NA CASSPGSSPSGELFF TGCGCCAGCAGCCCAGGGTCCAGCCCGTCCGGGGAGCTGTTTTTT
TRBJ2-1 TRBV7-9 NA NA CASSLQGSSDEQFF TGTGCCAGCAGCTTACAGGGCTCCTCGGATGAGCAGTTCTTC
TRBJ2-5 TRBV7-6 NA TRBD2 CASSRNSGGETQYF TGTGCCAGCAGCCGTAATAGCGGGGGGGAGACCCAGTACTTC
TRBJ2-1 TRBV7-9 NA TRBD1 CASSPTSDRVGFFEQFF TGTGCCAGCAGCCCGACTTCAGACAGGGTGGGGTTTTTTGAGCAGTTCTTC
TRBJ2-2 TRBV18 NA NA CASSPPGALSGELFF TGTGCCAGCTCACCACCGGGGGCTCTTAGCGGGGAGCTGTTTTTT
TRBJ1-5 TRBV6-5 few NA CASLVSSNQPQHF TGTGCCAGCTTGGTTAGTAGCAATCAGCCCCAGCATTTT
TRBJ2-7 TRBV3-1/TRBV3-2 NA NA CASSQVSRRGPTKYEQYF TGTGCCAGCAGCCAAGTTTCACGGAGAGGGCCAACTAAATACGAGCAGTACTTC
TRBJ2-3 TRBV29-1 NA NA CSVRWGATTDTQYF TGCAGCGTTCGATGGGGCGCGACCACAGATACGCAGTATTTT
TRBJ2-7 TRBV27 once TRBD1 CASSLRTGLVSTPSSYEQYF TGTGCCAGCAGTCTACGGACAGGGTTGGTATCCACTCCCAGCTCCTACGAGCAGTACTTC
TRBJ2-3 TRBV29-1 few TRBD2 CSVDAGVADTQYF TGCAGCGTTGACGCGGGGGTCGCAGATACGCAGTATTTT
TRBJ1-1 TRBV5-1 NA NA CASSPIGGNTEAFF TGCGCCAGCAGCCCCATTGGAGGAAACACTGAAGCTTTCTTT
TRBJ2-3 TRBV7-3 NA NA CASSPRGITDTQYF TGTGCCAGCAGCCCTCGGGGTATCACAGATACGCAGTATTTT
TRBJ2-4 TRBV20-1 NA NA CSASWSNRGIQYF TGCAGTGCTAGTTGGTCAAACCGAGGCATTCAGTACTTC
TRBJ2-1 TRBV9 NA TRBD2 CASSPERGVNEQFF TGTGCCAGCAGCCCCGAGCGGGGGGTTAATGAGCAGTTCTTC
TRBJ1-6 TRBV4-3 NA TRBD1 CASSQVNIGGSSPLHF TGCGCCAGCAGCCAAGTTAATATAGGGGGCAGTTCACCCCTCCACTTT
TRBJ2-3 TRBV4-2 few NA CASSQDGGLNTDTQYF TGTGCCAGCAGCCAAGATGGGGGACTCAACACAGATACGCAGTATTTT
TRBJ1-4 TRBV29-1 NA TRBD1 CSVGGQGAEKLFF TGCAGCGTTGGGGGACAGGGGGCGGAAAAACTGTTTTTT
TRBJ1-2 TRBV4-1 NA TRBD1 CASSQDRQGAQDYGYTF TGCGCCAGCAGCCAAGATCGGCAGGGGGCGCAGGACTATGGCTACACCTTC
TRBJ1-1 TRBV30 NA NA CAWSALGGTEAFF TGTGCCTGGAGTGCCCTCGGAGGTACTGAAGCTTTCTTT
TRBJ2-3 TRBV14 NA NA CASSSLGSSTDTQYF TGTGCCAGTTCTAGCCTAGGATCAAGCACAGATACGCAGTATTTT
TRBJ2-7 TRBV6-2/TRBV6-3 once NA CASSRARREQYF TGTGCCAGCAGCCGGGCCCGCAGGGAGCAGTACTTC
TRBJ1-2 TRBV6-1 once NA CASSEGGNNYGYTF TGTGCCAGCAGTGAAGGAGGGAATAACTATGGCTACACCTTC
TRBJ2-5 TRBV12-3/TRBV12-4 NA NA CASSTRNQETQYF TGTGCCAGCAGTACAAGAAACCAAGAGACCCAGTACTTC
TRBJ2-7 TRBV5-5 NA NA CASSFHSRNDYEQYF TGTGCCAGCAGCTTTCATAGCAGAAACGACTACGAGCAGTACTTC
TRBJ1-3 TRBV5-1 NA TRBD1 CASTQTGNENTIYF TGCGCCAGCACCCAGACAGGGAACGAAAACACCATATATTTT
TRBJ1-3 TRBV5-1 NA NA CASSSGSGNTIYF TGCGCCAGCAGCTCAGGGTCTGGAAACACCATATATTTT
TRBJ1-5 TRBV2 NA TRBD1 CASRTGVGTGIYSNQPQHF TGTGCCAGCAGGACTGGGGTGGGGACAGGGATTTATAGCAATCAGCCCCAGCATTTT
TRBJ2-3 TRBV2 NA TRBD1 CASSESGQLEDTQYF TGTGCCAGCAGTGAATCGGGACAGCTTGAGGATACGCAGTATTTT
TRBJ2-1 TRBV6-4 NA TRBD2 CASSDSSGGANEQFF TGTGCCAGCAGTGACTCTAGCGGGGGGGCCAATGAGCAGTTCTTC
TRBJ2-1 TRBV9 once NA CASSVDPTEDYYNEQFF TGTGCCAGCAGCGTAGACCCTACAGAAGATTATTACAATGAGCAGTTCTTC
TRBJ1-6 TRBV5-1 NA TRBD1 CASSLAGGVDSPLHF TGCGCCAGCAGCTTGGCAGGGGGCGTAGATTCACCCCTCCACTTT
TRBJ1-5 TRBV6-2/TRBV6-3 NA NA CASSPRGGARNQPQHF TGTGCCAGCAGTCCCCGTGGGGGGGCAAGGAATCAGCCCCAGCATTTT
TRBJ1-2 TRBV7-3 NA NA CASSLGATDHESYTF TGTGCCAGCAGCTTAGGAGCGACAGACCATGAAAGCTACACCTTC
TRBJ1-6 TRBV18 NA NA CASSQLPQLNSPLHF TGTGCCAGCTCACAACTACCACAACTAAATTCACCCCTCCACTTT
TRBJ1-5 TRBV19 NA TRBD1 CASSFRQGSSNQPQHF TGTGCCAGTAGCTTTCGACAGGGTTCGAGCAATCAGCCCCAGCATTTT
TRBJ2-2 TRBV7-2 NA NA CASSLLGLAGELFF TGTGCCAGCAGCTTGTTGGGGCTTGCCGGGGAGCTGTTTTTT
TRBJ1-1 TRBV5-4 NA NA CASSLVGSTEAFF TGTGCCAGCAGCTTGGTCGGGAGCACTGAAGCTTTCTTT
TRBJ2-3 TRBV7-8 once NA CASSLEGVAHDTQYF TGTGCCAGCAGCTTAGAGGGGGTGGCACACGATACGCAGTATTTT
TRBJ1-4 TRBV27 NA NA CASSSHQGVTNEKLFF TGTGCCAGCAGTTCCCACCAGGGTGTAACTAATGAAAAACTGTTTTTT
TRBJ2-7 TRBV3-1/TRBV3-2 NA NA CASSQEERVLYF TGTGCCAGCAGCCAAGAAGAGAGGGTCCTATACTTC